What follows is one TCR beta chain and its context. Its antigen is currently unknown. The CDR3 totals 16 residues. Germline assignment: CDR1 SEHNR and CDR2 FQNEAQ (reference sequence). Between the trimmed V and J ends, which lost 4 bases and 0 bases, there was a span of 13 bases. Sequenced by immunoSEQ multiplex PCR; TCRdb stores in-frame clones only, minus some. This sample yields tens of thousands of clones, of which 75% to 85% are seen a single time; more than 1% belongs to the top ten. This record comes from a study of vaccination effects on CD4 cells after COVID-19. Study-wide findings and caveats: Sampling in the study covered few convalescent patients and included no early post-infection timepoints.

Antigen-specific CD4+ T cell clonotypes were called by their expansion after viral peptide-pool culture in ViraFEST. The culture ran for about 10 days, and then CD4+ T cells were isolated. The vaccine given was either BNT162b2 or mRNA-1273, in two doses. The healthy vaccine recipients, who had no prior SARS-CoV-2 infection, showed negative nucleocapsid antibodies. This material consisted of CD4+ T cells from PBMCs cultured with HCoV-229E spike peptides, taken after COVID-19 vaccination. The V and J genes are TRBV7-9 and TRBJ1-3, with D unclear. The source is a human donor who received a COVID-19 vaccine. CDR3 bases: TGTGCCAGCAGCTCCGGTTGGCCGACCTCTGGAAACACCATATATTTT. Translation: CASSSGWPTSGNTIYF.